This T cell receptor beta chain was obtained from a study of cytomegalovirus exposure and HLA in healthy donors. The ends lost 0 bases at V and 1 base at J; junction bases unmatched: 1. Germline CDR1 SGHNT, CDR2 YYREEE (reference sequence). CDR3 length: 15 residues. The PCR ran on 60 Vbeta and 13 Jbeta primers. Here immunoSEQ multiplex PCR was the method, and the copy in TCRdb shows in-frame clones only, minus some. The sample consists of about 170,000 clones, around 68% of them appearing once. Sequencing used PBMCs. This TCR was sampled from a girl between 5 and 17 years old in good health and CMV-seronegative. The chain joins TRBV5-4 to TRBJ2-5; 9 bases fit TRBD1. The CDR3 here is CASSLGGQGQETQYF. The CDR3 bases are TGTGCCAGCAGCTTGGGGGGACAGGGCCAAGAGACCCAGTACTTC.